Listed below are T cell receptor beta chains from one sample, sequenced in a study of blood T cell repertoires in COVID-19. Sequencing was performed with immunoSEQ multiplex PCR; in TCRdb, only in-frame clones are kept and a portion is missing. The sample comprises 150,000 or so clones, approximately 88% of which are singletons, and roughly 2.9% rests with the top ten. The sequenced sample was peripheral blood. These receptors all stem from a woman in her fifties or sixties with acute or convalescent COVID-19. Each CDR3 is given with its conserved first and last residue. The order of the fields is J gene, clone size, D gene, V gene, CDR3 protein, CDR3 DNA. D genes are given only for firm matches. Rows give clone size only sometimes, using once, few, many, or a class for an expanded clone.

TRBJ1-1,NA,NA,TRBV6-2/TRBV6-3,CASSSTDYTEAFF,TGTGCCAGCAGTTCGACAGACTACACTGAAGCTTTCTTT
TRBJ2-1,NA,TRBD2,TRBV19,CASRPGGLGDNEQFF,TGTGCCAGTAGGCCCGGGGGACTAGGTGATAATGAGCAGTTCTTC
TRBJ1-3,NA,TRBD1,TRBV6-5,CASLTGGSGNTIYF,TGTGCCAGCTTGACAGGGGGATCGGGAAACACCATATATTTT
TRBJ1-2,NA,TRBD1,TRBV7-3,CASSLQGVSNYGYTF,TGTGCCAGCAGCTTGCAGGGGGTCTCGAACTATGGCTACACCTTC
TRBJ1-1,once,TRBD1,TRBV4-1,CASSQGQSYTEAFF,TGCGCCAGCAGCCAGGGACAGTCTTACACTGAAGCTTTCTTT
TRBJ2-1,NA,TRBD2,TRBV4-3,CASSQDGRGGSYNEQFF,TGCGCCAGCAGCCAAGATGGGCGGGGGGGCTCCTACAATGAGCAGTTCTTC
TRBJ1-4,NA,NA,TRBV18,CASSPIGVANEKLFF,TGTGCCAGCTCACCAATCGGGGTGGCTAATGAAAAACTGTTTTTT
TRBJ2-4,NA,TRBD1,TRBV7-9,CASSVDRVDKNIQYF,TGTGCCAGCAGCGTGGACAGGGTTGACAAAAACATTCAGTACTTC
TRBJ2-3,NA,NA,TRBV29-1,CSVSGTSTDTQYF,TGCAGCGTTTCCGGGACTTCCACAGATACGCAGTATTTT
TRBJ1-1,NA,TRBD1,TRBV5-1,CASSSSGTVRMSSAYTEAFF,TGCGCCAGCAGCTCCTCCGGGACAGTTCGTATGTCTTCCGCGTACACTGAAGCTTTCTTT
TRBJ2-7,NA,TRBD1,TRBV19,CASSMGQLYEQYF,TGTGCCAGTAGTATGGGACAGCTCTACGAGCAGTACTTC
TRBJ2-1,NA,NA,TRBV9,CASSVEGATMNEQFF,TGTGCCAGCAGCGTAGAAGGGGCGACGATGAATGAGCAGTTCTTC
TRBJ1-3,NA,TRBD1,TRBV11-2,CASSPRDRGWSGNTIYF,TGTGCCAGCAGCCCCCGGGACAGGGGATGGTCTGGAAACACCATATATTTT
TRBJ1-2,NA,TRBD1,TRBV6-5,CAGGRAGGLYGYTF,TGTGCCGGCGGTCGGGCAGGGGGCCTCTATGGCTACACCTTC
TRBJ1-1,NA,NA,TRBV5-8,CASSLGGLAFF,TGTGCCAGCAGCTTGGGGGGACTGGCTTTCTTT
TRBJ2-7,NA,NA,TRBV7-9,CASSLVVGDSHEQYF,TGTGCCAGCAGCTTAGTGGTAGGGGACTCCCACGAGCAGTACTTC
TRBJ1-2,NA,TRBD1,TRBV18,CASSPGTGGNYGYTF,TGTGCCAGCTCACCGGGGACAGGGGGCAACTATGGCTACACCTTC
TRBJ2-4,NA,NA,TRBV14,CASSHQGLPFQYF,TGTGCCAGCAGCCACCAGGGACTTCCGTTTCAGTACTTC
TRBJ2-3,NA,NA,TRBV6-5,CASSYSSPDTQYF,TGTGCCAGCAGTTACTCGAGTCCAGATACGCAGTATTTT
TRBJ1-1,few,NA,TRBV9,CASSPWGHNTEAFF,TGTGCCAGCAGCCCCTGGGGGCATAACACTGAAGCTTTCTTT
TRBJ1-4,NA,NA,TRBV28,CASSSSEGRGEKLFF,TGTGCCAGCAGTTCCTCAGAGGGCCGGGGTGAAAAACTGTTTTTT
TRBJ1-2,NA,TRBD1,TRBV19,CASSTTGQGQYGYTF,TGTGCCAGTAGTACCACGGGACAGGGGCAGTATGGCTACACCTTC
TRBJ2-7,NA,TRBD1,TRBV7-9,CASSGRTGSSYEQYF,TGTGCCAGCAGCGGACGGACAGGGAGCTCCTACGAGCAGTACTTC
TRBJ1-4,NA,TRBD1,TRBV9,CASSVTGVPTNEKLFF,TGTGCCAGCAGCGTAACAGGGGTCCCAACTAATGAAAAACTGTTTTTT
TRBJ1-2,NA,NA,TRBV9,CASSPRQGGSYGYTF,TGTGCCAGCAGCCCTCGCCAGGGAGGGAGCTATGGCTACACCTTC
TRBJ2-3,NA,NA,TRBV7-6,CSYAGTQYF,TGTTCCTATGCAGGTACGCAGTATTTT
TRBJ1-5,NA,NA,TRBV5-4,CASSLSGGSNQPQHF,TGTGCCAGCAGCTTGAGCGGGGGGAGCAATCAGCCCCAGCATTTT
TRBJ1-1,NA,TRBD1,TRBV29-1,CSTYRGRTEAFF,TGCAGCACTTACAGGGGCCGCACTGAAGCTTTCTTT
TRBJ1-2,NA,TRBD1,TRBV9,CASSVVGGAGGLHTF,TGTGCCAGCAGCGTAGTTGGGGGCGCAGGGGGCTTACACACCTTC
TRBJ1-3,NA,NA,TRBV30,CAWTRGASSGNTIYF,TGTGCCTGGACGCGCGGGGCTAGCTCTGGAAACACCATATATTTT
TRBJ2-6,NA,NA,TRBV2,CASSGPGANVLTF,TGTGCCAGCAGTGGGCCTGGGGCCAACGTCCTGACTTTC
TRBJ1-3,NA,NA,TRBV19,CASKMGRTGNTIYF,TGTGCCAGTAAGATGGGGCGGACTGGAAACACCATATATTTT
TRBJ2-6,NA,TRBD2,TRBV7-2,CASSKGLAESSGANVLTF,TGTGCCAGCAGCAAAGGACTAGCGGAGAGCTCTGGGGCCAACGTCCTGACTTTC
TRBJ2-1,NA,TRBD2,TRBV4-3,CASSQAFPGLAGGVNNEQFF,TGCGCCAGCAGCCAAGCTTTTCCAGGACTAGCGGGGGGGGTAAACAATGAGCAGTTCTTC
TRBJ1-6,NA,NA,TRBV18,CASSPADSYNSPLHF,TGTGCCAGCTCACCAGCGGATTCCTATAATTCACCCCTCCACTTT
TRBJ2-7,NA,NA,TRBV18,CASSTDSYEQYF,TGTGCCAGCTCGACGGACAGCTACGAGCAGTACTTC
TRBJ2-3,NA,TRBD1,TRBV4-1,CASSPGQGSTDTQYF,TGCGCCAGCAGCCCAGGACAGGGGAGCACAGATACGCAGTATTTT
TRBJ1-1,NA,TRBD1,TRBV3-1/TRBV3-2,CASSHPGQGEAFF,TGTGCCAGCAGCCACCCCGGACAGGGTGAGGCTTTCTTT
TRBJ2-3,NA,NA,TRBV9,CASSVGGGALGTDTQYF,TGTGCCAGCAGCGTAGGTGGGGGGGCGTTAGGCACAGATACGCAGTATTTT
TRBJ1-2,NA,NA,TRBV6-2/TRBV6-3,CASSSKDSPDDYGYTF,TGTGCCAGCAGTTCTAAGGACAGCCCCGATGACTATGGCTACACCTTC
TRBJ1-6,NA,NA,TRBV6-5,CASSYSWVRGGSPLHF,TGTGCCAGCAGTTACTCTTGGGTCAGGGGCGGTTCACCCCTCCACTTT
TRBJ2-7,NA,TRBD2,TRBV7-3,CASSLGTSGTYEQYF,TGTGCCAGCAGCTTAGGGACTAGCGGGACCTACGAGCAGTACTTC
TRBJ1-5,NA,NA,TRBV20-1,CSASEMGGALGNQPQHF,TGCAGTGCTAGTGAGATGGGAGGGGCGCTGGGCAATCAGCCCCAGCATTTT
TRBJ2-7,NA,TRBD2,TRBV7-2,CASSLPSGGREQYF,TGTGCCAGCAGCTTACCTAGCGGGGGGCGCGAGCAGTACTTC
TRBJ2-1,NA,TRBD1,TRBV7-9,CASSPRGQGSYNEQFF,TGTGCCAGCAGCCCCCGCGGACAGGGATCATACAATGAGCAGTTCTTC
TRBJ1-5,NA,TRBD1,TRBV10-3,CAISPTGGGNQPQHF,TGTGCCATCAGTCCGACAGGGGGAGGCAATCAGCCCCAGCATTTT